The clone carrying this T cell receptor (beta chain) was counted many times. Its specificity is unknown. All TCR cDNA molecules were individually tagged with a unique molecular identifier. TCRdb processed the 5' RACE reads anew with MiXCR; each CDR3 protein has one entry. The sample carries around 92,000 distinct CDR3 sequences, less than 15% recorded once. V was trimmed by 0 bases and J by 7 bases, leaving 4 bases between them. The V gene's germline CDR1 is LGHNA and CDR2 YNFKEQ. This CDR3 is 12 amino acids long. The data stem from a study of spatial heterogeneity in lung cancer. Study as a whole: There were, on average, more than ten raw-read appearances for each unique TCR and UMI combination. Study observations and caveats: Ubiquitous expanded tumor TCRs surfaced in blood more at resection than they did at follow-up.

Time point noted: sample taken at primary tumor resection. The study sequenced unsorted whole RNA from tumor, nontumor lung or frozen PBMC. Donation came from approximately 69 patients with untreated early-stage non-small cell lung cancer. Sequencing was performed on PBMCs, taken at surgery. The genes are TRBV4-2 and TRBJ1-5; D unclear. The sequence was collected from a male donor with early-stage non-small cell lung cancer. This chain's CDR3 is CASSQDLQPQHF. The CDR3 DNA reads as TGTGCCAGCAGCCAAGATTTGCAGCCCCAGCATTTT.